This is a list of T cell receptor beta chains from one sample in a study of T cell changes during pregnancy in multiple sclerosis. Libraries were prepared by immunoSEQ multiplex PCR; TCRdb keeps only in-frame clonotypes and omits some of them. The data show about 50,000 clones, approximately 92% seen once. Sequencing was performed on CD4+ T cells from peripheral blood mononuclear cells, taken in the third trimester of pregnancy. These receptors came from a female donor with multiple sclerosis, enrolled in a pregnancy study. Each CDR3 is given with its conserved first and last residue. Fields, in order: CDR3 protein, CDR3 DNA, clone size, J gene, CDR3 length, D gene, V gene. The D gene is left open where the match is weak. Not all rows give a size; the values are once, few, many and, for expanded clones, a class.

cdr3_aa: CASTPGDRNTIYF; cdr3_nt: TGTGCCAGCACCCCGGGTGACCGAAACACCATATATTTT; clone_size: .; j_call: TRBJ1-3; cdr3_length: 13; d_call: .; v_call: TRBV19
cdr3_aa: CASRTDTDTQYF; cdr3_nt: TGTGCCAGCAGGACAGACACAGATACGCAGTATTTT; clone_size: few; j_call: TRBJ2-3; cdr3_length: 12; d_call: .; v_call: TRBV6-5
cdr3_aa: CASSPGLLPGMGNTIYF; cdr3_nt: TGTGCCAGCAGCCCCGGACTTCTGCCGGGTATGGGAAACACCATATATTTT; clone_size: once; j_call: TRBJ1-3; cdr3_length: 17; d_call: .; v_call: TRBV7-9
cdr3_aa: CASSLLAGTSFNYGYTF; cdr3_nt: TGCGCCAGCAGCTTACTGGCCGGGACATCCTTTAACTATGGCTACACCTTC; clone_size: .; j_call: TRBJ1-2; cdr3_length: 17; d_call: .; v_call: TRBV5-1
cdr3_aa: CASSSPPLGIYEQYF; cdr3_nt: TGTGCCAGCAGTTCCCCTCCCCTCGGGATCTACGAGCAGTACTTC; clone_size: .; j_call: TRBJ2-7; cdr3_length: 15; d_call: .; v_call: TRBV27
cdr3_aa: CASSEDRVHGYTF; cdr3_nt: TGTGCCAGCAGTGAAGACAGGGTGCACGGCTACACCTTC; clone_size: .; j_call: TRBJ1-2; cdr3_length: 13; d_call: .; v_call: TRBV2
cdr3_aa: CASSSQGSGETQYF; cdr3_nt: TGTGCCAGCAGCTCACAGGGGTCGGGAGAGACCCAGTACTTC; clone_size: .; j_call: TRBJ2-5; cdr3_length: 14; d_call: TRBD1; v_call: TRBV7-2
cdr3_aa: CASSVRTGDNEQFF; cdr3_nt: TGTGCCAGCAGCGTACGGACAGGGGACAATGAGCAGTTCTTC; clone_size: once; j_call: TRBJ2-1; cdr3_length: 14; d_call: TRBD1; v_call: TRBV9
cdr3_aa: CASSKQGARTEAFF; cdr3_nt: TGTGCCAGCAGCAAACAGGGGGCGCGTACTGAAGCTTTCTTT; clone_size: .; j_call: TRBJ1-1; cdr3_length: 14; d_call: TRBD1; v_call: TRBV6-6
cdr3_aa: CASSSPGLAGGPTDTQYF; cdr3_nt: TGTGCCAGCAGCTCTCCGGGACTAGCGGGGGGGCCGACAGATACGCAGTATTTT; clone_size: .; j_call: TRBJ2-3; cdr3_length: 18; d_call: TRBD2; v_call: TRBV9
cdr3_aa: CASSEASLGNYGYTF; cdr3_nt: TGTGCCAGCAGTGAAGCAAGTTTGGGCAACTATGGCTACACCTTC; clone_size: .; j_call: TRBJ1-2; cdr3_length: 15; d_call: .; v_call: TRBV6-1